The clone carrying this T cell receptor beta chain was detected a few times. Its antigen remains unknown. The data stem from a study of Ad26.COV2.S vaccination and SARS-CoV-2 variants. Overall study context: Recipients of Ad26.COV2.S got it intramuscularly, once or twice 56 days apart.

Findings and caveats of the study: Total T cell responses may have been underestimated by the TCR breadth and depth analyses.

Sequencing used immunoSEQ multiplex PCR; TCRdb keeps in-frame clones, though not all of them. The repertoire includes hundreds of thousands of clones, approximately 88% of them detected once, and approximately 1.5% sits in the top ten. With 5 bases removed from V and 2 bases from J, the gap between germline ends came to 9 bases. This CDR3 is built from 13 residues. Germline values: CDR1 SGHTA, CDR2 FQGNSA. Treatment defined: some 20 received Ad26.COV2.S at low or high dose, single or two shots; a few received placebo; per-sample allocation not given. Sampling was performed 63 days after the first vaccine or placebo injection.

The sequence was obtained from a person aged 18-65 years who received the Ad26.COV2.S COVID-19 vaccine or a placebo. The genes are TRBV7-2 and TRBJ1-2, with D possibly matching TRBD1 (5 bases). The sequencing here drew on peripheral blood, taken in a trial of Ad26.COV2.S vaccine versus placebo. The CDR3 loop reads CASSPRGNYGYTF. The CDR3 DNA reads as TGTGCCAGCAGCCCCCGGGGGAACTATGGCTACACCTTC.